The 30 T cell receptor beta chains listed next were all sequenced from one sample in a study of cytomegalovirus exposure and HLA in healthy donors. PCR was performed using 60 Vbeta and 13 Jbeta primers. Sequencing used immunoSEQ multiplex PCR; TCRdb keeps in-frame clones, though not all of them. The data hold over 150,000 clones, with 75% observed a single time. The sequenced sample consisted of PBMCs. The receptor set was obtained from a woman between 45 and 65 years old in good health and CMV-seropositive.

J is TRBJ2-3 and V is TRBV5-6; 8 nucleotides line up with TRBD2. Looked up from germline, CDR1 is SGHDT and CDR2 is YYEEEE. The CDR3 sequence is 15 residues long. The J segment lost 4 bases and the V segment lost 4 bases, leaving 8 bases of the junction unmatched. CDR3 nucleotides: TGTGCCAGCAGCCGGCGGGCGGGGGGAGCAGATACGCAGTATTTT. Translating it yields CASSRRAGGADTQYF.

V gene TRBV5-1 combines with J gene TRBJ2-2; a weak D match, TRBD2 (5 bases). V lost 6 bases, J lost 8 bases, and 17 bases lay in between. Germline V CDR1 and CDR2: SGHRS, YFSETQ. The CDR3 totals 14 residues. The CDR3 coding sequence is TGCGCCAGCACCCCGACCGGGGATTTAGGGGAGCTGTTTTTT. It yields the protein CASTPTGDLGELFF.

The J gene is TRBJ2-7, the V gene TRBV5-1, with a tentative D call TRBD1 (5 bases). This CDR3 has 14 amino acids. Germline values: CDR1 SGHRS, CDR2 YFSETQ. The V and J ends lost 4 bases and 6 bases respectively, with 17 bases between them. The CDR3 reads CASSPDSFTGEQYF. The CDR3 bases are TGCGCCAGCAGCCCTGACAGTTTCACGGGCGAGCAGTACTTC.

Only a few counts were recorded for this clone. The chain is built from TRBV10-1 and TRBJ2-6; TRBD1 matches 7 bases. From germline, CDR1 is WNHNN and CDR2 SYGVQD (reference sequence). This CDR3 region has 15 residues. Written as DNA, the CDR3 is TGCGAGTCCGGGACAGCGTTCTCTGGGGCCAACGTCCTGACTTTC. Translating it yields CESGTAFSGANVLTF.

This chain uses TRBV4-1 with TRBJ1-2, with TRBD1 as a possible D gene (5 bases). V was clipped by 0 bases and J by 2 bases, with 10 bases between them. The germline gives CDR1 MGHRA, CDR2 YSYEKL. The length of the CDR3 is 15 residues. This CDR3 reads CASSQDHAGNYGYTF. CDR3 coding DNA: TGCGCCAGCAGCCAAGATCATGCAGGGAACTATGGCTACACCTTC.

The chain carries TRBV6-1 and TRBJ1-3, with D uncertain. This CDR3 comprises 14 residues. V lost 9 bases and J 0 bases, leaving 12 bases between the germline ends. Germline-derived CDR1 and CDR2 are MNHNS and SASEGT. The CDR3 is CASSPQTSGNTIYF. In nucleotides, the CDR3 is TGTGCCAGTAGTCCACAGACCTCTGGAAACACCATATATTTT.

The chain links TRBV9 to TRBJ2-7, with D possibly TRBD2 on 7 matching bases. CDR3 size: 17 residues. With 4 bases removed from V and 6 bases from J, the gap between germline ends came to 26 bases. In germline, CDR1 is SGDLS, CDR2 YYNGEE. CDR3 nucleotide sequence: TGTGCCAGCAGCCCCACTCCGGGGGGAGGACAGCCTGGCGAGCAGTACTTC. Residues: CASSPTPGGGQPGEQYF. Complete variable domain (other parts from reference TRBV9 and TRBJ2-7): DSGVTQTPKHLITATGQRVTLRCSPRSGDLSVYWYQQSLDQGLQFLIQYYNGEERAKGNILERFSAQQFPDLHSELNLSSLELGDSALYFCASSPTPGGGQPGEQYFGPGTRLTVT.

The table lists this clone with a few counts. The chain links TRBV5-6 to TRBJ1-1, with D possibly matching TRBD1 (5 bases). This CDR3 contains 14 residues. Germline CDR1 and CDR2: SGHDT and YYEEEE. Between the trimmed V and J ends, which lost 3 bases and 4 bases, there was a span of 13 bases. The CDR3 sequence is CASSSVGGITEAFF. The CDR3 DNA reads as TGTGCCAGCAGCTCGGTGGGGGGTATCACTGAAGCTTTCTTT.

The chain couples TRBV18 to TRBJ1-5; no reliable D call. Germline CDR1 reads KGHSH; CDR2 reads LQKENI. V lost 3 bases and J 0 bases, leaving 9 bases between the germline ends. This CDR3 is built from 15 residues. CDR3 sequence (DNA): TGTGCCAGCTCACCCGGAGTCAATAGCAATCAGCCCCAGCATTTT. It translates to CASSPGVNSNQPQHF.

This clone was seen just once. CDR3 amino acids: CASRDRGLGGYTF. The CDR3 DNA sequence: TGTGCCAGCAGGGACAGGGGGCTCGGTGGCTACACCTTC. This chain connects TRBV6-6 to TRBJ1-2; 11 bases match TRBD1. After removal of 6 bases from V and 7 bases from J, the junction contained 4 bases not matched to a gene. CDR1 and CDR2 from the germline V gene are MNHNY and SVGAGI (reference sequence). This CDR3 contains 13 residues.

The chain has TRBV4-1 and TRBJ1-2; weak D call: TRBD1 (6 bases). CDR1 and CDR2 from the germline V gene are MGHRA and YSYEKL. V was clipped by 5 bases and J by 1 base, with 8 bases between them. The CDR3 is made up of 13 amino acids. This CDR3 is CASSGQINYGYTF. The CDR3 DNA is TGCGCCAGCAGCGGACAGATTAACTATGGCTACACCTTC.

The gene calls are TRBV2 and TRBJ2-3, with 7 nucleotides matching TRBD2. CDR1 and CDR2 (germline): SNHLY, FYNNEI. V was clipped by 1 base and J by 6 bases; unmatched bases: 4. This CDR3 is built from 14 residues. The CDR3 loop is CASSEVTSDDTQYF. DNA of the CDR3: TGTGCCAGCAGTGAAGTAACTAGCGATGATACGCAGTATTTT. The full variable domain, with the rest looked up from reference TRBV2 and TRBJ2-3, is EPEVTQTPSHQVTQMGQEVILRCVPISNHLYFYWYRQILGQKVEFLVSFYNNEISEKSEIFDDQFSVERPDGSNFTLKIRSTKLEDSAMYFCASSEVTSDDTQYFGPGTRLTVL.

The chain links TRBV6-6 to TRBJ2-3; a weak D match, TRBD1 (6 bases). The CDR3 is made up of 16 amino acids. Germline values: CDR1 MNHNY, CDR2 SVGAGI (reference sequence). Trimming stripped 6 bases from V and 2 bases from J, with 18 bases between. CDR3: CASSVTGALVTDTQYF. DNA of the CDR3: TGTGCCAGCAGCGTGACAGGCGCGCTAGTCACAGATACGCAGTATTTT.

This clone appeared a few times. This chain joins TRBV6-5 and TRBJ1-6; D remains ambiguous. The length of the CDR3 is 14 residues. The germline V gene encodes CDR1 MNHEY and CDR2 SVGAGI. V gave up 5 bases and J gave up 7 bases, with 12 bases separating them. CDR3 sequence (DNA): TGTGCCAGCAGTGCTCGGTACCTCAATTCACCCCTCCACTTT. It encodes CASSARYLNSPLHF.

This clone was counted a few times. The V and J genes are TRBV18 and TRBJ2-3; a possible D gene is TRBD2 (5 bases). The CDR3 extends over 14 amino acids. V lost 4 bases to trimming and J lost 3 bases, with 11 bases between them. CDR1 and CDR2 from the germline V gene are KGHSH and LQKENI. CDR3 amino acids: CASSHRGVTDTQYF. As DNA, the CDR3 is TGTGCCAGCTCACACCGGGGAGTTACAGATACGCAGTATTTT. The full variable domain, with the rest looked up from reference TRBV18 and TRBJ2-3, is NAGVMQNPRHLVRRRGQEARLRCSPMKGHSHVYWYRQLPEEGLKFMVYLQKENIIDESGMPKERFSAEFPKEGPSILRIQQVVRGDSAAYFCASSHRGVTDTQYFGPGTRLTVL.

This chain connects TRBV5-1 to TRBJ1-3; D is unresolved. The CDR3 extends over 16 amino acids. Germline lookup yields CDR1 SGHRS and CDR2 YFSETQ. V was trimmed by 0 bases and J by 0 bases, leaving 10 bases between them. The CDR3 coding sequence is TGCGCCAGCAGCTTGGGCCAGAAAATCTCTGGAAACACCATATATTTT. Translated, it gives CASSLGQKISGNTIYF.

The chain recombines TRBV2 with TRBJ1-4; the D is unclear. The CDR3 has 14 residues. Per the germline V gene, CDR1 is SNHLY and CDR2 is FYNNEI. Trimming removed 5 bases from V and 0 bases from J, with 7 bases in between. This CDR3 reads CASSYSATNEKLFF. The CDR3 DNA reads TGTGCCAGCAGTTACAGTGCAACTAATGAAAAACTGTTTTTT.

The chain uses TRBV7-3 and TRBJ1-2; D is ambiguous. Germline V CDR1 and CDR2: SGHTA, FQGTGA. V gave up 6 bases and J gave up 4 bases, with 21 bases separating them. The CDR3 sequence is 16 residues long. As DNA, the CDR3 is TGTGCCAGCAGTCCTATGCCCCTTACTGAATTCTATGGCTACACCTTC. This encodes CASSPMPLTEFYGYTF.

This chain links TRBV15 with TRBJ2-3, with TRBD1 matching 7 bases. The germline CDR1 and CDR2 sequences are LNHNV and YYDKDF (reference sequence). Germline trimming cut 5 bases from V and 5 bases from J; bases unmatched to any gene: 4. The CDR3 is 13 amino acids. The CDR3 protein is CATSGQARDTQYF. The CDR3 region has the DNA TGTGCCACCAGCGGACAGGCGAGAGATACGCAGTATTTT.

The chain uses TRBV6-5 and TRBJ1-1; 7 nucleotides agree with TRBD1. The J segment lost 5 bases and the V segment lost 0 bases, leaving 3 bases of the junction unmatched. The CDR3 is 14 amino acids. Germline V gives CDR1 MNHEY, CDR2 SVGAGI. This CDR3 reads CASSYSPQGTEAFF. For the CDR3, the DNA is TGTGCCAGCAGTTACTCGCCACAGGGGACTGAAGCTTTCTTT.

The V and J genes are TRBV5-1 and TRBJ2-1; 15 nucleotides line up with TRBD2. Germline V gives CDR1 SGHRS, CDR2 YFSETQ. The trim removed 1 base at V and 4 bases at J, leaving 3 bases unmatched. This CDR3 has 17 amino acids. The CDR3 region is CASSLPGLAGGYNEQFF. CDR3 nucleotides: TGCGCCAGCAGCTTGCCGGGACTAGCGGGGGGTTACAATGAGCAGTTCTTC.

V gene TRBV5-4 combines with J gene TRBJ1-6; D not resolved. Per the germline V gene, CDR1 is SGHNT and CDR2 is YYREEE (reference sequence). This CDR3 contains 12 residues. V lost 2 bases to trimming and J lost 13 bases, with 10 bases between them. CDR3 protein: CASSLEGGPLHF. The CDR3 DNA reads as TGTGCCAGCAGCTTAGAAGGCGGGCCCCTCCACTTT.

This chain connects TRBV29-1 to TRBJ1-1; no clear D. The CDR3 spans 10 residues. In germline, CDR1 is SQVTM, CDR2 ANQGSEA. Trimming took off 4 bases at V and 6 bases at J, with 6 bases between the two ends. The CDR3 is CSVGWPEAFF. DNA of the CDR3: TGCAGCGTTGGATGGCCTGAAGCTTTCTTT.

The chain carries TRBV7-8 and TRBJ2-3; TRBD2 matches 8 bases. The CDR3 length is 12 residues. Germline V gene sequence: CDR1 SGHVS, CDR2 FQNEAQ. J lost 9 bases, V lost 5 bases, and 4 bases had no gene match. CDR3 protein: CASSPGGVTQYF. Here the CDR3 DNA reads TGTGCCAGCAGCCCGGGGGGGGTAACGCAGTATTTT.

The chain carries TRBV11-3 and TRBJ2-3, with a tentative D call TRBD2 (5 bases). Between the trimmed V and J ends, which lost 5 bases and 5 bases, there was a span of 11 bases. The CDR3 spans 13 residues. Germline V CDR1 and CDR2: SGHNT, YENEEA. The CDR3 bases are TGTGCCAGCAGCCCTCGAGGACTAGATACGCAGTATTTT. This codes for CASSPRGLDTQYF.

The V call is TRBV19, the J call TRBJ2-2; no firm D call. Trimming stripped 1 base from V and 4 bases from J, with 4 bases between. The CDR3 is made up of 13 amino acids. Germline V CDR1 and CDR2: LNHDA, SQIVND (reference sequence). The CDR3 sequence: CASSIGGTGELFF. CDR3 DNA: TGTGCCAGTAGTATAGGAGGCACCGGGGAGCTGTTTTTT. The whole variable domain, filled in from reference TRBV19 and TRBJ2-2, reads DGGITQSPKYLFRKEGQNVTLSCEQNLNHDAMYWYRQDPGQGLRLIYYSQIVNDFQKGDIAEGYSVSREKKESFPLTVTSAQKNPTAFYLCASSIGGTGELFFGEGSRLTVL.

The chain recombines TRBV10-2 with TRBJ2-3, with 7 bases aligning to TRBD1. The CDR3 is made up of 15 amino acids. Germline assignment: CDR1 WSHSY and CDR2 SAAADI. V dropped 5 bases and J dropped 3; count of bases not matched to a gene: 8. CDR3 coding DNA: TGCGCCAGCAGTTCGGGACAGAAGGTGACAGATACGCAGTATTTT. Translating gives CASSSGQKVTDTQYF.

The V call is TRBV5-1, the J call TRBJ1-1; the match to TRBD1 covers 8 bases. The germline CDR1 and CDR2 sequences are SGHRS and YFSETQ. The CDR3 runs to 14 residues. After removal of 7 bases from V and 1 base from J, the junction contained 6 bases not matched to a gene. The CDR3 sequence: CASRQGSGNTEAFF. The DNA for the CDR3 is TGCGCCAGCCGACAGGGGTCTGGGAACACTGAAGCTTTCTTT. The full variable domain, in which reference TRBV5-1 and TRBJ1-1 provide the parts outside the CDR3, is KAGVTQTPRYLIKTRGQQVTLSCSPISGHRSVSWYQQTPGQGLQFLFEYFSETQRNKGNFPGRFSGRQFSNSRSEMNVSTLELGDSALYLCASRQGSGNTEAFFGQGTRLTVV.

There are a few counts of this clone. In DNA form, the CDR3 reads TGTGCCAGCAGCCCCTCAACGGGCGGGACCACTGAAGCTTTCTTT. It translates to CASSPSTGGTTEAFF. This chain joins TRBV6-5 and TRBJ1-1; possibly TRBD1 for D (5 bases). Germline V gene data show CDR1 as MNHEY and CDR2 as SVGAGI. The length of the CDR3 is 15 residues. Trimming left V 6 bases short and J 4 bases short, with 18 bases between.

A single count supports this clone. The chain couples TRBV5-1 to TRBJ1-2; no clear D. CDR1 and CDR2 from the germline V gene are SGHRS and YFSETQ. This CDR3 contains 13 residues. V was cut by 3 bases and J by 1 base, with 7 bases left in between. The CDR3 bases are TGCGCCAGCAGCTCGGGAGGTAACTATGGCTACACCTTC. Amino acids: CASSSGGNYGYTF.